Each of the 21 T cell receptor beta chains below was sequenced from the same sample in a study of yellow fever vaccine responses in identical twins. From the RT-PCR reads, TCRdb called clonotypes with MiXCR, one entry per CDR3 protein. The sample lists 9,900 or so distinct CDR3 sequences, 75% to 90% occurring once. The specimen was T cells from blood (PBMCs), unsorted or a sorted subset (not recorded which), collected before or after yellow fever vaccination (not recorded which). The origin of the receptors is a young woman who received the yellow fever vaccine.

The table lists this clonotype with a count of one. The junction departs from the called germline gene at one end, perhaps through a read error. The chain uses TRBV6-2 or TRBV6-3 and TRBJ2-1; 8 bases fit TRBD2. CDR1 and CDR2 from the germline V gene are MNHEY and SVGEGT. This CDR3 region has 15 residues. The DNA of the CDR3 is TGTGCCAGCAGTTACCAGGCTAGCGGGTACAATGAGCCGTTCTTC. Residues: CASSYQASGYNEPFF.

The rearrangement links TRBV29-1 to TRBJ2-5, with 8 bases that match TRBD2. The CDR3 is 13 amino acids. J gave up 1 base and V 6 bases, and 4 bases lay outside the gene matches. CDR1 and CDR2 from the germline V gene are SQVTM and ANQGSEA. In nucleotides, the CDR3 is TGCAGCGTGCGACGGGGGGGCCAAGAGACCCAGTACTTC. Amino acids: CSVRRGGQETQYF. Drawing the rest from reference TRBV29-1 and TRBJ2-5, the complete variable domain is SAVISQKPSRDICQRGTSLTIQCQVDSQVTMMFWYRQQPGQSLTLIATANQGSEATYESGFVIDKFPISRPNLTFSTLTVSNMSPEDSSIYLCSVRRGGQETQYFGPGTRLLVL.

The chain employs TRBV11-1 and TRBJ2-5; the D call may be TRBD1 or TRBD2 (5 bases each). CDR3 size: 14 residues. The V gene's germline CDR1 is SGHAT and CDR2 FQDESV (reference sequence). V was trimmed by 5 bases and J by 4 bases, leaving 14 bases between them. The CDR3 nucleotides are TGTGCCAGCAGCACGCAGGGAGTAGGAGAGACCCAGTACTTC. This sequence encodes CASSTQGVGETQYF.

A few counts support this clonotype. This chain joins TRBV10-3 and TRBJ2-6; TRBD1 matches 10 bases. The V gene's germline CDR1 is ENHRY and CDR2 SYGVKD. The CDR3 has 17 amino acids. With 6 bases clipped from V and 0 bases from J, the junction kept 5 bases outside the gene matches. The CDR3 spells CAIRGQGTGSGANVLTF. The CDR3 DNA reads as TGTGCCATCAGGGGACAGGGGACGGGCTCTGGGGCCAACGTCCTGACTTTC.

DNA of the CDR3: TGCAGCGTAGCGGGAGGGCGTAATAATGAGCAGTTCTTC. As protein: CSVAGGRNNEQFF. V is TRBV29-1 and J is TRBJ2-1; TRBD2 matches at 10 bases. Trimming cost V 6 bases and J 7 bases; bases outside gene matches: 6. The germline CDR1 and CDR2 sequences are SQVTM and ANQGSEA. There are 13 residues in the CDR3.

The chain recombines TRBV2 with TRBJ2-3, with 8 bases aligning to TRBD2. The CDR3 consists of 15 residues. The germline V gene encodes CDR1 SNHLY and CDR2 FYNNEI. Losses at the gene ends were 3 bases for V and 1 base for J; bases not matched to a gene: 3. This chain's CDR3 is CASSDSGVGTDTQYF. DNA for the CDR3: TGTGCCAGCAGTGATAGCGGGGTTGGCACAGATACGCAGTATTTT.

The chain joins TRBV28 to TRBJ2-7; TRBD1 matches at 7 bases. After removal of 5 bases from V and 2 bases from J, the junction contained 6 bases not matched to a gene. The length of the CDR3 is 14 residues. The germline V gene encodes CDR1 MDHEN and CDR2 SYDVKM. The CDR3 DNA is TGTGCCAGCAGTCCAGATACAGGGGCCTACGAGCAGTACGTC. This gives the protein CASSPDTGAYEQYV.

The chain joins TRBV29-1 to TRBJ2-1; 7 positions match TRBD1. V was clipped by 5 bases and J by 5 bases; unmatched bases: 3. Germline assignment: CDR1 SQVTM and CDR2 ANQGSEA. This CDR3 region has 12 residues. CDR3 nucleotide sequence: TGCAGCGTTCGGGGACAGAACAATGAGCAGTTCTTC. Translating gives CSVRGQNNEQFF.

The rearrangement uses TRBV10-3 and TRBJ2-2; unclear D gene. This CDR3 is 16 amino acids long. Germline CDR1 and CDR2: ENHRY and SYGVKD. V was shortened by 6 bases and J by 0 bases, with 14 bases between the two germline ends. CDR3 sequence reads: CAIRRTTVANTGELFF. CDR3 bases: TGTGCCATCAGAAGGACGACGGTCGCGAACACCGGGGAGCTGTTTTTT.

The chain joins TRBV6-1 to TRBJ1-1, with D possibly TRBD1 on 6 matching bases. Germline V lookup: CDR1 MNHNS, CDR2 SASEGT. The V and J ends lost 6 bases and 1 base respectively, with 12 bases between them. The CDR3 is 14 amino acids. The CDR3 DNA follows: TGTGCCAGCAGACCACAAGGGGGGAACACTGAAGCTTTCTTT. Amino acid sequence: CASRPQGGNTEAFF.

The CDR3 reads CASRSGSNTEAFF. CDR3 bases: TGCGCCAGCAGATCAGGGTCGAACACTGAAGCTTTCTTT. The J gene is TRBJ1-1, the V gene TRBV10-1; a possible D gene is TRBD1 (5 bases). CDR1 is WNHNN and CDR2 is SYGVQD in the germline V gene (reference sequence). With 6 bases removed from V and 1 base from J, the gap between germline ends came to 9 bases. The CDR3 spans 13 residues.

This rearrangement joins TRBV19 to TRBJ1-1; D is perhaps TRBD1 (5 bases). Deletions cut 1 base from V and 1 base from J, with 7 bases between. This CDR3 has 14 residues. CDR1 and CDR2 from the germline V gene are LNHDA and SQIVND (reference sequence). The CDR3 sequence is CASSIGTGNTEAFF. CDR3 DNA sequence: TGTGCCAGTAGTATAGGCACAGGGAACACTGAAGCTTTCTTT.

The CDR3 spells CASRQSPSTDTQYF. In DNA form, the CDR3 reads TGTGCCAGCCGCCAAAGTCCTAGCACAGATACGCAGTATTTT. This chain connects TRBV2 to TRBJ2-3; no clear D. This CDR3 region has 14 residues. Trimming took off 8 bases at V and 0 bases at J, with 12 bases between the two ends. Germline V CDR1 and CDR2: SNHLY, FYNNEI.

The chain combines TRBV10-3 with TRBJ1-1; 12 nucleotides align to TRBD1. The CDR3 is 17 residues long. Germline V gene sequence: CDR1 ENHRY, CDR2 SYGVKD. Trimming cost V 2 bases and J 1 base; bases outside gene matches: 5. The chain's CDR3 is CAISEGTGGGKNTEAFF. The CDR3, as DNA: TGTGCCATCAGTGAGGGGACAGGGGGCGGTAAGAACACTGAAGCTTTCTTT.

The genes are TRBV13 and TRBJ2-1; 8 bases map to TRBD1. Germline values: CDR1 PRHDT, CDR2 FYEKMQ (reference sequence). V trimming: 5 bases; J trimming: 7 bases; junction bases outside the gene matches: 7. CDR3 length equals 14 residues. CDR3 coding DNA: TGTGCCAGCAGCCAACGGACAGGGTTTAATGAGCAGTTCTTC. This encodes CASSQRTGFNEQFF. Combining the CDR3 with reference TRBV13 and TRBJ2-1 gives the whole variable domain AAGVIQSPRHLIKEKRETATLKCYPIPRHDTVYWYQQGPGQDPQFLISFYEKMQSDKGSIPDRFSAQQFSDYHSELNMSSLELGDSALYFCASSQRTGFNEQFFGPGTRLTVL.

This clonotype was seen more than once but under ten times. The CDR3: CASSPESLPYNEQFF. The CDR3 DNA is TGTGCCAGCTCACCGGAAAGCCTTCCCTACAATGAGCAGTTCTTC. The chain has TRBV18 and TRBJ2-1; no definite D call. With 3 bases removed from V and 2 bases from J, the gap between germline ends came to 11 bases. CDR3 length: 15 amino acids. Germline lookup yields CDR1 KGHSH and CDR2 LQKENI.

This clonotype was seen a handful of times. The V call is TRBV2, the J call TRBJ2-1; tentatively, D is TRBD2 (6 bases). V lost 3 bases, J lost 7 bases, and 13 bases lay in between. Germline V gene data show CDR1 as SNHLY and CDR2 as FYNNEI. The CDR3 contains 14 residues. CDR3 sequence: CASSEEGRGNEQFF. CDR3 DNA sequence: TGTGCCAGCAGTGAGGAGGGGAGAGGGAATGAGCAGTTCTTC.

This chain joins TRBV11-3 and TRBJ1-2, with no clear D. The V end was cut by 1 base, the J end by 3 bases, with 15 bases between. The CDR3 consists of 16 residues. Germline lookup yields CDR1 SGHNT and CDR2 YENEEA. The CDR3 reads CASSLAAGVRDYGYTF. As DNA, the CDR3 is TGTGCCAGCAGCTTAGCTGCCGGGGTGAGGGACTATGGCTACACCTTC. Full variable domain (missing parts from reference TRBV11-3 and TRBJ1-2): EAGVVQSPRYKIIEKKQPVAFWCNPISGHNTLYWYLQNLGQGPELLIRYENEEAVDDSQLPKDRFSAERLKGVDSTLKIQPAELGDSAVYLCASSLAAGVRDYGYTFGSGTRLTVV.

This rearrangement joins TRBV5-2 to TRBJ1-1; TRBD1 was called by the table and not checked on the DNA. TRBV5-2 constitutes a pseudogene. This CDR3 comprises 13 residues. The CDR3 DNA follows: TGTGCCAGCAACATGATAGCAGGGGCTGAAGCTTTCTTT. Translation gives CASNMIAGAEAFF.

V is TRBV7-8 and J is TRBJ1-2; D unclear. The germline V gene has CDR1 SGHVS and CDR2 FQNEAQ. Deletions cut 5 bases from V and 2 bases from J, with 12 bases between. The CDR3 has 14 amino acids. This CDR3 is CASSPRHGNYGYTF. The CDR3 DNA reads as TGTGCCAGCAGCCCAAGACACGGGAACTATGGCTACACCTTC.

The table lists this clonotype with a count of one. The genes are TRBV4-2 and TRBJ1-6; no reliable D call. V lost 0 bases and J 3 bases, leaving 9 bases between the germline ends. The CDR3 extends over 16 amino acids. Germline V gene data show CDR1 as LGHNA and CDR2 as YNFKEQ. CDR3 amino acids: CASSQDGQVYNSPLHF. The CDR3 DNA reads as TGTGCCAGCAGCCAAGATGGGCAGGTCTATAATTCACCCCTCCACTTT.